This T cell receptor beta chain was recovered during a study of identifying expanded T cells in peripheral blood. Sequencing used immunoSEQ multiplex PCR; TCRdb keeps in-frame clones, though not all of them. Of 80,000 to 90,000 clones listed, roughly 86% are singletons. This clone has only one observation. Collection occurred without any documented infections or immune events in donors. CDR3 length: 16 amino acids. V lost 0 bases to trimming and J lost 1 base, with 12 bases between them. The germline CDR1 and CDR2 sequences are KGHSH and LQKENI. Sequencing used blood. The sequence was obtained from a person between 18 and 75 years old in good health. The rearrangement joins TRBV18 to TRBJ1-1; D remains unclear. The CDR3 sequence: CASSPPGTGANTEAFF. CDR3 nucleotide sequence: TGTGCCAGCTCACCACCGGGAACGGGAGCGAACACTGAAGCTTTCTTT.